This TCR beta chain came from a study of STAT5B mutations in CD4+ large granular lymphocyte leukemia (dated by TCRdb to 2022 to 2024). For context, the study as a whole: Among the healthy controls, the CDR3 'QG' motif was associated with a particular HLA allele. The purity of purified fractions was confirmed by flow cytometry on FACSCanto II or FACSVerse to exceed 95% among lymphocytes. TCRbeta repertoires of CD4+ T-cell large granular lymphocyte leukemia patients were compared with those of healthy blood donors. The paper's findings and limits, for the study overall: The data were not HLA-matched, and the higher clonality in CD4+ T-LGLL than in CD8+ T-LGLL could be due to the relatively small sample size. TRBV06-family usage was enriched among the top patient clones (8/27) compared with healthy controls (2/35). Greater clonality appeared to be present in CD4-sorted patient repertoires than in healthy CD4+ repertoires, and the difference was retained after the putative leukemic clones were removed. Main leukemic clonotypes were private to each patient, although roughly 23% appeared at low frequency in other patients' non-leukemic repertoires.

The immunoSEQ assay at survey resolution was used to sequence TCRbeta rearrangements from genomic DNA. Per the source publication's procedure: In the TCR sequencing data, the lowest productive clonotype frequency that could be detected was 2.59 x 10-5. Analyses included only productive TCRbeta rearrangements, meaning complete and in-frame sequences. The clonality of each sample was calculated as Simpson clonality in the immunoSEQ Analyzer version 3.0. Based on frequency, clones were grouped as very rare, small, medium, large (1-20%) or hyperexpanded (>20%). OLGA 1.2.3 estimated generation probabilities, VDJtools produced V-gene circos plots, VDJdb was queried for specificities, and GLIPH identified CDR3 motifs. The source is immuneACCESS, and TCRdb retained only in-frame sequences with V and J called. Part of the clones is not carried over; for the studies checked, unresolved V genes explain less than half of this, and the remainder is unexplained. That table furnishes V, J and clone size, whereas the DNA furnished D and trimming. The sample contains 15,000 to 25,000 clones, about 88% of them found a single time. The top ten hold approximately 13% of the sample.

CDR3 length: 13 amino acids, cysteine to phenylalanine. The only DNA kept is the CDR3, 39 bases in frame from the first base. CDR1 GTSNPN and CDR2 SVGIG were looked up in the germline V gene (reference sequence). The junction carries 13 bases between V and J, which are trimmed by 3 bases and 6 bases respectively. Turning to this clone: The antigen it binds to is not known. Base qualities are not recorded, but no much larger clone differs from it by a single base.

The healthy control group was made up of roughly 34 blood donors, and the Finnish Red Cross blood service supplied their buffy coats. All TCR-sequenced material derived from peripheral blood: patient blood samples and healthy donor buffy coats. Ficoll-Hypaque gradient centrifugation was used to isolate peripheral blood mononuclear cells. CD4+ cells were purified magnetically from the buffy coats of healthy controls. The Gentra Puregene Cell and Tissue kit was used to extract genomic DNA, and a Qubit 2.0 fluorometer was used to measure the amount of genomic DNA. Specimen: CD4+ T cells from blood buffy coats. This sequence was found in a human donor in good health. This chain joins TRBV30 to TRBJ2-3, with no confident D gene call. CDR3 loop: CAWSTPVGDTQYF. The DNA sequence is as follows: TGTGCCTGGAGCACCCCCGTGGGGGATACGCAGTATTTT.